Each of the 15 T cell receptor beta chains below was sequenced from the same sample in a study of control samples from healthy donors and cancer patients. Assay: immunoSEQ multiplex PCR; the TCRdb copy retains only in-frame clones and omits some. The table has 100,000 to 150,000 clones, less than 95% seen once. The sequencing input was blood. The receptors stem from a young man in good health.

The rearrangement joins TRBV24-1 to TRBJ1-5; no reliable D call. The V gene's germline CDR1 is KGHDR and CDR2 SFDVKD. The CDR3 spans 13 residues. The V end lost 6 bases, the J end lost 0 bases, and 5 bases lay between the germline ends. CDR3 protein: CATSLGSNQPQHF. In DNA, the CDR3 is TGTGCCACCAGTCTCGGTAGCAATCAGCCCCAGCATTTT.

The gene calls are TRBV5-1 and TRBJ1-2; maybe TRBD1 (5 bases). V was cut by 4 bases and J by 4 bases, with 17 bases left in between. The CDR3 is 15 amino acids. CDR1 is SGHRS, CDR2 YFSETQ, per germline. Written as DNA, the CDR3 is TGCGCCAGCAGCCCAAAGGGGACGGCCGCCTATGGCTACACCTTC. Protein: CASSPKGTAAYGYTF.

The V and J genes are TRBV7-2 and TRBJ1-5, with D unclear. Deletions cut 1 base from V and 1 base from J, with 5 bases between. The CDR3 contains 14 residues. Germline assignment: CDR1 SGHTA and CDR2 FQGNSA. CDR3 sequence reads: CASSLERSNQPQHF. CDR3 nucleotides: TGTGCCAGCAGCTTAGAGCGGAGCAATCAGCCCCAGCATTTT. Full variable domain (outside the CDR3, taken from reference TRBV7-2 and TRBJ1-5): GAGVSQSPSNKVTEKGKDVELRCDPISGHTALYWYRQSLGQGLEFLIYFQGNSAPDKSGLPSDRFSAERTGGSVSTLTIQRTQQEDSAVYLCASSLERSNQPQHFGDGTRLSIL.

CDR3 amino acids: CASSGMESGRNTEAFF. DNA for the CDR3: TGTGCCAGCAGTGGGATGGAGAGCGGCAGGAACACTGAAGCTTTCTTT. The genes are TRBV2 and TRBJ1-1, with D unclear. The CDR3 contains 16 residues. The V gene's germline CDR1 is SNHLY and CDR2 FYNNEI. Deletions cut 4 bases from V and 1 base from J, with 16 bases between.

This clone was counted a single time. This chain links TRBV11-2 with TRBJ1-6, with 7 nucleotides matching TRBD1. CDR1 and CDR2 from the germline V gene are SGHAT and FQNNGV. Trimming took 5 bases from V and 5 from J; bases not matched to a gene: 9. The CDR3 loop spans 16 amino acids. The CDR3 DNA follows: TGTGCCAGCAGCCCAATGGACAGGAATAATAATTCACCCCTCCACTTT. This sequence encodes CASSPMDRNNNSPLHF.

The rearrangement uses TRBV9 and TRBJ2-3; D assignment may be TRBD1 or TRBD2 (5 bases each). The CDR3 runs 17 residues. Deletions cut 3 bases from V and 1 base from J, with 18 bases between. Germline CDR1 reads SGDLS; CDR2 reads YYNGEE. For the CDR3, the DNA is TGTGCCAGCAGCGGGGCCCGGGAAAGGGGTGGCACAGATACGCAGTATTTT. It yields the protein CASSGARERGGTDTQYF.

This chain connects TRBV5-1 to TRBJ2-3; maybe TRBD2 (5 bases). V was pared by 1 base and J by 2 bases, with 11 bases between. This CDR3 has 15 amino acids. CDR1 and CDR2 (germline): SGHRS, YFSETQ. In DNA form, the CDR3 reads TGCGCCAGCAGCTTGAATGGGGAGTTCACAGATACGCAGTATTTT. Its protein product is CASSLNGEFTDTQYF.

The chain links TRBV30 to TRBJ2-1, with 7 nucleotides matching TRBD2. CDR1 and CDR2 from the germline V gene are GTSNPN and SVGIG (reference sequence). The CDR3 totals 12 residues. The junction had 2 bases not matched to a gene; V was cut back by 0 bases and J by 9 bases. CDR3 sequence reads: CAWSVSGGEQFF. The CDR3 bases are TGTGCCTGGAGTGTATCGGGGGGTGAGCAGTTCTTC.

The chain employs TRBV7-2 and TRBJ2-1; possibly TRBD2 for D (5 bases). The CDR3 sequence is 14 residues long. The germline V and J ends were trimmed by 7 bases and 4 bases, with 14 bases remaining between them. Germline CDR1 and CDR2: SGHTA and FQGNSA. The CDR3 DNA follows: TGTGCCAGCACCCTTACTAGTCCTTACAATGAGCAGTTCTTC. The encoded protein is CASTLTSPYNEQFF. The complete variable domain, with remaining parts taken from reference TRBV7-2 and TRBJ2-1, reads GAGVSQSPSNKVTEKGKDVELRCDPISGHTALYWYRQSLGQGLEFLIYFQGNSAPDKSGLPSDRFSAERTGGSVSTLTIQRTQQEDSAVYLCASTLTSPYNEQFFGPGTRLTVL.

This rearrangement joins TRBV4-1 to TRBJ2-1; perhaps TRBD2 as D (6 bases). CDR1 and CDR2 (germline): MGHRA, YSYEKL. Between the trimmed V and J ends, which lost 8 bases and 7 bases, there was a span of 18 bases. CDR3 length: 14 amino acids. CDR3 loop: CASGEAGTPNEQFF. DNA for the CDR3: TGCGCCAGCGGGGAGGCGGGGACTCCGAATGAGCAGTTCTTC.

The chain couples TRBV7-9 to TRBJ1-5; D is unresolved. V lost 5 bases and J 1 base, leaving 3 bases between the germline ends. The CDR3 extends over 12 amino acids. CDR1 SEHNR and CDR2 FQNEAQ come from the germline V gene (reference sequence). Here the CDR3 DNA reads TGTGCCAGCAGCATAAGCAATCAGCCCCAGCATTTT. Encoded protein: CASSISNQPQHF. The full variable domain, rest sourced from reference TRBV7-9 and TRBJ1-5, is DTGVSQNPRHKITKRGQNVTFRCDPISEHNRLYWYRQTLGQGPEFLTYFQNEAQLEKSRLLSDRFSAERPKGSFSTLEIQRTEQGDSAMYLCASSISNQPQHFGDGTRLSIL.

The chain links TRBV14 to TRBJ2-2; no clear D. V gave up 1 base and J gave up 1 base, with 4 bases separating them. The CDR3 extends over 14 amino acids. In germline, CDR1 is SGHDN, CDR2 FVKESK. CDR3 sequence reads: CASSQVRNTGELFF. The DNA for the CDR3 is TGTGCCAGCAGCCAAGTAAGGAACACCGGGGAGCTGTTTTTT.

The chain joins TRBV27 to TRBJ1-4; D is undetermined. Germline-derived CDR1 and CDR2 are MNHEY and SMNVEV (reference sequence). CDR3 length: 16 amino acids. Deletions cut 4 bases from V and 0 bases from J, with 12 bases between. The CDR3 nucleotides read TGTGCCAGCAGTTCGGTGGACCTTGCAACTAATGAAAAACTGTTTTTT. It specifies CASSSVDLATNEKLFF.

V gene TRBV7-8 combines with J gene TRBJ1-5, with 7 bases matching TRBD1. Germline loops: CDR1 SGHVS, CDR2 FQNEAQ. V dropped 5 bases and J dropped 3; count of bases not matched to a gene: 7. This CDR3 has 15 residues. In nucleotides, the CDR3 is TGTGCCAGCAGCCTTACAGGGGCGCTCAATCAGCCCCAGCATTTT. This sequence encodes CASSLTGALNQPQHF.

This clone was observed a few times. The chain carries TRBV5-1 and TRBJ1-1, with a tentative D call TRBD1 (6 bases). Germline V lookup: CDR1 SGHRS, CDR2 YFSETQ. The CDR3 contains 14 residues. Trimming took 0 bases from V and 4 from J, leaving 10 bases between them. The CDR3 region has the DNA TGCGCCAGCAGCTTGGACAGGGCTGGCACTGAAGCTTTCTTT. It is translated as CASSLDRAGTEAFF.